The clone carrying this T cell receptor beta chain was recorded a few times. Its antigen is not identified. The record originates from a study of cytomegalovirus exposure and HLA in healthy donors. The CDR3 runs 16 residues. With 60 Vbeta and 13 Jbeta primers, the PCR was carried out. Assay: immunoSEQ multiplex PCR; the TCRdb copy retains only in-frame clones and omits some. The sample consists of around 190,000 clones, approximately 9.5% of them appearing once. Study conclusions and caveats: About 87% or about 30% of the time was how often most TCR beta V segments were productive, according to an earlier analysis. Diagnosis of cytomegalovirus status made by the classifier reportedly showed high specificity and sensitivity. Under 20,000 TCR beta sequences were associated with HLA alleles at 0.05 false discovery rate in a later analysis. It is likely that the observed cluster of highly shared sequence variants was a sequencing artifact.

The TCR was taken from a woman in her 30s in good health and CMV-seropositive. The sample taken for sequencing was PBMCs. J is TRBJ2-7 and V is TRBV12-1; the DNA was not used to check the table's D call, TRBD2. TRBV12-1 is a pseudogene locus. In nucleotides, the CDR3 is TGTGCCAGCAGCCCCACCCGGTACGCCCCCTCCTACGAGCAGTACTTC. Protein: CASSPTRYAPSYEQYF.